These 3 T cell receptor beta chains were all obtained from the same sample, sequenced in a study of blood T cell repertoires in COVID-19. Libraries were prepared by immunoSEQ multiplex PCR; TCRdb keeps only in-frame clonotypes and omits some of them. Of fewer than 90,000 clones listed, around 83% are singletons. Sequencing was carried out using peripheral blood. Receptor source: a man aged 70 or older with active COVID-19.

V and J are TRBV7-9 and TRBJ2-1, with 9 bases that match TRBD2. The CDR3 loop spans 15 amino acids. With 3 bases clipped from V and 8 bases from J, the junction kept 8 bases outside the gene matches. CDR1 and CDR2 (germline): SEHNR, FQNEAQ (reference sequence). In nucleotides, the CDR3 is TGTGCCAGCAGCTTCGGGCTAGCGGGACGGGATGAGCAGTTCTTC. It specifies CASSFGLAGRDEQFF.

The chain recombines TRBV30 with TRBJ2-3, with 11 bases aligning to TRBD1. Trimming removed 8 bases from V and 4 bases from J; junction bases left unmatched: 5. Germline V gene sequence: CDR1 GTSNPN, CDR2 SVGIG (reference sequence). The CDR3 runs to 13 residues. CDR3: CARRDRGADTQYF. In nucleotides, the CDR3 is TGTGCCCGCCGGGACAGGGGGGCAGATACGCAGTATTTT.

The chain joins TRBV28 to TRBJ1-1, with TRBD1 matching 10 bases. CDR3 length equals 15 residues. Germline CDR1 MDHEN, CDR2 SYDVKM. The trim removed 2 bases at V and 6 bases at J, leaving 6 bases unmatched. The CDR3 coding sequence is TGTGCCAGCAGTTTAGCGACAGGGGGCTACCCTGAAGCTTTCTTT. Protein: CASSLATGGYPEAFF.